This TCR beta chain originates from a study of cytomegalovirus exposure and HLA in healthy donors. Trimming left V 3 bases short and J 7 bases short, with 9 bases between. In germline, CDR1 is SQVTM, CDR2 ANQGSEA. The CDR3 loop spans 11 amino acids. This PCR relied on a set of 60 Vbeta primers and 13 Jbeta primers. Authors' analysis steps: Unique TCR beta chains numbered approximately 80 million in a later analysis, with about 9.9 million shared. TCRdb's table, derived via immunoSEQ multiplex PCR, lists solely in-frame clones and lacks some. V and J calls and clone size are as listed in that table; D and trimming were resolved from the DNA. This table has fewer than 250,000 clones, about four fifths appearing once. Regarding this clone: Its antigen is not identified.

Study outcomes and limitations: The study found most TCR sequences rare, yet found some public TCRs in many donors. Under in vitro conditions, three CMV-associated chains were confirmed as specific for CMV antigens.

The J gene is TRBJ1-2, the V gene TRBV29-1; D not resolved. This receptor was identified in a man aged 40-49 years in good health and CMV-seropositive. The sequenced sample was PBMCs. The chain's CDR3 is CSVEAVSGYTF. The CDR3 DNA reads as TGCAGCGTTGAGGCAGTCTCTGGCTACACCTTC.